Shown below are 5 T cell receptor beta chains from a single sample sequenced in a study of control samples from healthy donors and cancer patients. Sequencing used immunoSEQ multiplex PCR; TCRdb keeps in-frame clones, though not all of them. The sample shows 95,000 to 130,000 clones, approximately 92% of them seen only once. Sequenced material: PBMCs. The receptors stem from a woman in her 50s with colorectal cancer.

The genes are TRBV10-3 and TRBJ1-6; D might be TRBD1 (5 bases). Germline CDR1 and CDR2: ENHRY and SYGVKD. There are 14 residues in the CDR3. Deletions cut 10 bases from V and 5 bases from J, with 15 bases between. The CDR3 is CATRGTVDNSPLHF. CDR3 DNA: TGTGCCACACGGGGGACCGTTGATAATTCACCCCTCCACTTT.

The chain combines TRBV10-3 with TRBJ2-5, with TRBD2 matching over 14 bases. V shed 4 bases and J 5 bases; nucleotides not matched to a gene: 9. The CDR3 has 17 residues. Per the germline V gene, CDR1 is ENHRY and CDR2 is SYGVKD. CDR3 protein: CAISAGLAGDRGETQYF. The CDR3 DNA reads as TGTGCCATCAGTGCGGGACTAGCGGGAGATCGGGGGGAGACCCAGTACTTC.

The table lists this clone with a few counts. The chain employs TRBV5-5 and TRBJ2-6; 9 bases map to TRBD1. Losses at the gene ends were 5 bases for V and 3 bases for J; bases not matched to a gene: 9. Germline values: CDR1 SGHKS, CDR2 YYEKEE (reference sequence). This CDR3 has 17 amino acids. CDR3 DNA: TGTGCCAGCAGACCGGGACAGGGTACGGTTGGGGCCAACGTCCTGACTTTC. It is translated as CASRPGQGTVGANVLTF.

Notes on this clone: Other DNA sequences of this sample code for an identical CDR3. This chain links TRBV19 with TRBJ1-5; 11 nucleotides line up with TRBD1. The CDR3 extends over 14 amino acids. Per the germline V gene, CDR1 is LNHDA and CDR2 is SQIVND (reference sequence). V dropped 6 bases and J dropped 4; count of bases not matched to a gene: 2. DNA of the CDR3: TGTGCCAGTAGCGGGACAGGGGGAAATCAGCCCCAGCATTTT. Its protein is CASSGTGGNQPQHF.

This clone has more than one count but fewer than ten. The chain carries TRBV7-9 and TRBJ1-2; unclear D gene. The CDR3 has 11 residues. V gave up 1 base and J gave up 7 bases, with 4 bases separating them. CDR1 is SEHNR, CDR2 FQNEAQ, per germline (reference sequence). In DNA, the CDR3 is TGTGCCAGCAGCTTAGATGGTGGCTACACCTTC. Translating it yields CASSLDGGYTF.